What follows are 25 T cell receptor beta chains derived from one specimen sequenced in a study of blood T cell repertoires in COVID-19. Clones were read by immunoSEQ multiplex PCR, and TCRdb kept only the in-frame ones, dropping some. The profile shows around 62,000 clones, about nine tenths of them singletons. Sequenced sample: peripheral blood. All receptors come from an older woman with COVID-19, enrolled during active disease.

The chain uses TRBV7-9 and TRBJ2-5, with 9 bases fitting TRBD2. In germline, CDR1 is SEHNR, CDR2 FQNEAQ (reference sequence). V shed 11 bases, J shed 5 bases, and the junction held 9 bases outside the gene matches. The CDR3 loop spans 13 amino acids. For the CDR3, the DNA is TGTGCCCTTCTGGGGCTAGCGGGGGAGACCCAGTACTTC. This sequence encodes CALLGLAGETQYF.

This chain uses TRBV27 with TRBJ1-5; TRBD1 is a possible D gene (6 bases). V lost 1 base and J lost 3, with 10 bases in between. The germline gives CDR1 MNHEY, CDR2 SMNVEV (reference sequence). CDR3 size: 15 residues. CDR3: CASSLWGRNNQPQHF. Written as DNA, the CDR3 is TGTGCCAGCAGTTTATGGGGGCGCAACAATCAGCCCCAGCATTTT.

V is TRBV7-2 and J is TRBJ1-3; the D is unclear. The germline V gene encodes CDR1 SGHTA and CDR2 FQGNSA. The CDR3 has 16 amino acids. The germline V and J ends were trimmed by 2 bases and 4 bases, with 15 bases remaining between them. The CDR3: CASSLSAGLGGNTIYF. The CDR3 region has the DNA TGTGCCAGCAGCTTATCCGCGGGGTTAGGCGGAAACACCATATATTTT.

The chain employs TRBV18 and TRBJ2-1, with 14 bases aligning to TRBD2. Per the germline V gene, CDR1 is KGHSH and CDR2 is LQKENI. V dropped 3 bases and J dropped 3; count of bases not matched to a gene: 7. The CDR3 totals 18 residues. The CDR3 DNA sequence: TGTGCCAGCTCACCCCCAGGACTAGCGGGAGGTCGCTACAATGAGCAGTTCTTC. As protein: CASSPPGLAGGRYNEQFF.

The chain joins TRBV2 to TRBJ2-7; the D gene is possibly TRBD2 (6 bases). Germline assignment: CDR1 SNHLY and CDR2 FYNNEI. V lost 5 bases, J lost 4 bases, and 15 bases lay in between. This CDR3 is built from 14 residues. CDR3 DNA: TGTGCCAGCAGTCCCAGCAACGGGGGATACGAGCAGTACTTC. It codes for CASSPSNGGYEQYF.

This clone has a handful of counts. The genes are TRBV23-1 and TRBJ2-5, with D maybe TRBD1 (7 bases). TRBV23-1 is flagged as an ORF with uncertain function. Trimming took off 0 bases at V and 5 bases at J, with 22 bases between the two ends. The CDR3 covers 18 residues. The CDR3 loop reads CASSQSRVKQGTWETQYF. The CDR3 nucleotides read TGCGCCAGCAGTCAATCTAGGGTGAAACAGGGGACTTGGGAGACCCAGTACTTC.

This clone was recorded once. This rearrangement joins TRBV27 to TRBJ2-3, with TRBD1 matching 7 bases. The CDR3 consists of 15 residues. Germline V gives CDR1 MNHEY, CDR2 SMNVEV (reference sequence). Trimming at V came to 2 bases and at J to 4 bases, leaving 6 bases not matched to a gene. CDR3 nucleotides: TGTGCCAGCAGTTTAGGCAGGGGGATATCAGATACGCAGTATTTT. Translated, it gives CASSLGRGISDTQYF.

This clone showed up just once. The rearrangement joins TRBV5-1 to TRBJ2-7; D ambiguous. V gave up 0 bases and J gave up 1 base, with 14 bases separating them. The CDR3 spans 16 residues. In germline, CDR1 is SGHRS, CDR2 YFSETQ. For the CDR3, the DNA is TGCGCCAGCAGCTTGGGTTTGGGCAGGCTATCCTACGAGCAGTACTTC. Translating it yields CASSLGLGRLSYEQYF.

The chain couples TRBV11-3 to TRBJ1-6, with TRBD1 matching 8 bases. CDR3 length: 14 residues. Germline V lookup: CDR1 SGHNT, CDR2 YENEEA. Trimming at V came to 6 bases and at J to 11 bases, leaving 9 bases not matched to a gene. This CDR3 is CASSFGTGNAPLHF. CDR3 coding DNA: TGTGCCAGCAGTTTCGGGACAGGAAACGCACCCCTCCACTTT. Full variable domain (missing parts from reference TRBV11-3 and TRBJ1-6): EAGVVQSPRYKIIEKKQPVAFWCNPISGHNTLYWYLQNLGQGPELLIRYENEEAVDDSQLPKDRFSAERLKGVDSTLKIQPAELGDSAVYLCASSFGTGNAPLHFGNGTRLTVT.

The rearrangement uses TRBV3-1 (or the pseudogene TRBV3-2) and TRBJ2-7, with TRBD1 as a possible D gene (5 bases). Germline loops: CDR1 LGHDT, CDR2 YNNKEL (reference sequence). Trimming removed 0 bases from V and 3 bases from J, with 9 bases in between. The CDR3 has 14 residues. CDR3 sequence: CASSQDWQGYEQYF. The DNA for the CDR3 is TGTGCCAGCAGCCAAGATTGGCAGGGCTACGAGCAGTACTTC.

The chain has TRBV7-6 and TRBJ2-7; TRBD1 aligns across 8 bases. J was trimmed by 0 bases and V by 0 bases; bases with no gene match: 1. This CDR3 comprises 15 residues. Germline V CDR1 and CDR2: SGHVS, FNYEAQ. This CDR3 is CASSLAQGDSYEQYF. DNA of the CDR3: TGTGCCAGCAGCTTAGCACAGGGGGACTCCTACGAGCAGTACTTC.

The chain combines TRBV6-4 with TRBJ2-2; possible D gene TRBD1, 5 bases. The CDR3 is 12 residues long. Germline V gene lookup returns CDR1 MRHNA and CDR2 SNTAGT. V dropped 8 bases and J dropped 2 bases, with 6 bases sitting between them. CDR3 bases: TGTGCCAGCGGGGCCAACACCGGGGAGCTGTTTTTT. Protein sequence: CASGANTGELFF.

This clone was picked up one time. The chain recombines TRBV3-1 (or the pseudogene TRBV3-2) with TRBJ1-1, with 9 bases matching TRBD1. In germline, CDR1 is LGHDT, CDR2 YNNKEL (reference sequence). The length of the CDR3 is 14 residues. V lost 6 bases to trimming and J lost 5 bases; unmatched junction nucleotides: 7. CDR3 region: CASRRQGVGTEAFF. CDR3 nucleotide sequence: TGTGCCAGCAGGCGACAGGGGGTGGGTACTGAAGCTTTCTTT.

The chain carries TRBV29-1 and TRBJ2-5, with 9 positions matching TRBD1. Germline V gene sequence: CDR1 SQVTM, CDR2 ANQGSEA. J was trimmed by 5 bases and V by 3 bases; bases with no gene match: 7. This CDR3 is 14 amino acids long. CDR3 nucleotides: TGCAGCGTTGAGGGGACAGGGTGGTATGAGACCCAGTACTTC. Translated, it gives CSVEGTGWYETQYF.

This chain links TRBV5-1 with TRBJ2-7, with 10 positions matching TRBD2. This CDR3 is 16 amino acids long. The germline V gene encodes CDR1 SGHRS and CDR2 YFSETQ. The J segment lost 4 bases and the V segment lost 1 base, leaving 8 bases of the junction unmatched. CDR3 region: CASSLLPTSGVYEQYF. In DNA form, the CDR3 reads TGCGCCAGCAGCTTGTTACCTACTAGCGGGGTTTACGAGCAGTACTTC.

The chain employs TRBV6-2 or TRBV6-3 and TRBJ2-1; D ambiguous. The germline V and J ends were trimmed by 0 bases and 3 bases, with 9 bases remaining between them. CDR1 is MNHEY and CDR2 is SVGEGT in the germline V gene. CDR3 length: 15 residues. CDR3 amino acids: CASSYSRQYYNEQFF. Here the CDR3 DNA reads TGTGCCAGCAGTTACTCGAGGCAGTACTACAATGAGCAGTTCTTC.

The gene calls are TRBV7-6 and TRBJ1-2, with TRBD1 matching 11 bases. Germline V gives CDR1 SGHVS, CDR2 FNYEAQ. The CDR3 runs 17 residues. V lost 2 bases and J lost 6; bases outside the gene matches: 11. The CDR3 DNA is TGTGCCAGCAGCTTAAGCCGGGACAGGGGGGATGAGGATGGCTACACCTTC. Translated: CASSLSRDRGDEDGYTF.

The rearrangement joins TRBV7-9 to TRBJ2-5; D is possibly TRBD2 (6 bases). CDR3 length: 13 residues. V was clipped by 7 bases and J by 3 bases, with 12 bases between them. The germline V gene has CDR1 SEHNR and CDR2 FQNEAQ (reference sequence). CDR3 residues: CASTLWGEETQYF. The CDR3, as DNA: TGTGCCAGCACCCTGTGGGGGGAAGAGACCCAGTACTTC.

The chain combines TRBV7-9 with TRBJ2-1; TRBD1 matches at 8 bases. This CDR3 has 14 amino acids. Trimming took 10 bases from V and 6 from J; bases not matched to a gene: 11. In germline, CDR1 is SEHNR, CDR2 FQNEAQ (reference sequence). For the CDR3, the DNA is TGTGCCATTATCAGGGGGCCCTCTGGCAATGAGCAGTTCTTC. It codes for CAIIRGPSGNEQFF.

This chain links TRBV5-4 with TRBJ1-6; 10 nucleotides match TRBD1. Germline loops: CDR1 SGHNT, CDR2 YYREEE (reference sequence). The ends lost 1 base at V and 8 bases at J; junction bases unmatched: 9. The CDR3 is 17 amino acids. CDR3 region: CASSLTLGQGVDSPLHF. Written as DNA, the CDR3 is TGTGCCAGCAGCTTGACCCTCGGACAGGGGGTTGATTCACCCCTCCACTTT.

The chain employs TRBV15 and TRBJ1-1; no clear D gene. Germline assignment: CDR1 LNHNV and CDR2 YYDKDF (reference sequence). Trimming removed 9 bases at V and 5 bases at J, with 22 bases between. The CDR3 is 15 amino acids. The CDR3 is CATQIPGELWTEAFF. CDR3 in DNA: TGTGCCACACAAATACCCGGGGAACTTTGGACTGAAGCTTTCTTT.

The rearrangement uses TRBV18 and TRBJ2-2; a possible D gene is TRBD1 (5 bases). V lost 5 bases and J 0 bases, leaving 13 bases between the germline ends. The CDR3 is 16 amino acids. Looked up from germline, CDR1 is KGHSH and CDR2 is LQKENI. The CDR3 DNA reads as TGTGCCAGCTCAACACTCGGACAAGCGAACACCGGGGAGCTGTTTTTT. This sequence encodes CASSTLGQANTGELFF.

This chain joins TRBV6-2 or TRBV6-3 and TRBJ2-5; TRBD2 is a possible D gene (5 bases). Germline CDR1 is MNHEY and CDR2 is SVGEGT. The CDR3 runs 17 residues. Trimming took off 5 bases at V and 0 bases at J, with 19 bases between the two ends. This chain's CDR3 is CASSHKSGSLYQETQYF. The CDR3 bases are TGTGCCAGCAGTCATAAAAGTGGGAGCCTGTACCAAGAGACCCAGTACTTC.

V usage is TRBV3-1 (or the pseudogene TRBV3-2) and J usage is TRBJ2-7; TRBD1 agrees at 8 bases. Unmatched junction bases numbered 3, after V lost 1 base and J lost 1 base. Germline V gives CDR1 LGHDT, CDR2 YNNKEL (reference sequence). The CDR3 spans 15 residues. CDR3 bases: TGTGCCAGCAGCCAAGGCGACAGGGGTTCCTACGAGCAGTACTTC. Protein product: CASSQGDRGSYEQYF.

The J gene is TRBJ1-1, the V gene TRBV19; D possibly corresponds to TRBD1 (6 bases). The CDR3 loop spans 16 amino acids. Per the germline V gene, CDR1 is LNHDA and CDR2 is SQIVND (reference sequence). V lost 6 bases, J lost 4 bases, and 21 bases lay in between. In nucleotides, the CDR3 is TGTGCCAGTAGCAATCAAGGGAGGGGGGGTGGCACTGAAGCTTTCTTT. Its translation: CASSNQGRGGGTEAFF. The entire variable domain, with the rest obtained from reference TRBV19 and TRBJ1-1, is as follows: DGGITQSPKYLFRKEGQNVTLSCEQNLNHDAMYWYRQDPGQGLRLIYYSQIVNDFQKGDIAEGYSVSREKKESFPLTVTSAQKNPTAFYLCASSNQGRGGGTEAFFGQGTRLTVV.